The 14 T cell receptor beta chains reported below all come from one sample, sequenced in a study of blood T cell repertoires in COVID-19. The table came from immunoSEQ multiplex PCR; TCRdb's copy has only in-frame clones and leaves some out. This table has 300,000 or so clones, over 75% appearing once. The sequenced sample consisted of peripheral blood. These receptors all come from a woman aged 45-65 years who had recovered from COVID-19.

The CDR3 reads CASSKDRAQGSEEKLFF. CDR3 coding DNA: TGTGCCAGCTCCAAGGACAGGGCCCAAGGGTCGGAAGAAAAACTGTTTTTT. The chain employs TRBV18 and TRBJ1-4, with 8 bases lining up with TRBD1. The germline CDR1 and CDR2 sequences are KGHSH and LQKENI. V shed 6 bases and J 8 bases; nucleotides not matched to a gene: 17. The CDR3 sequence is 17 residues long.

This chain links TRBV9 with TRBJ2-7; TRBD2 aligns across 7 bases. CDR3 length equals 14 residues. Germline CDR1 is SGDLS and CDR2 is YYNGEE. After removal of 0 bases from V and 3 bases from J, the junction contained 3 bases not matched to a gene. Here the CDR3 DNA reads TGTGCCAGCAGCGTAGATCCGGGGGGCTACGAGCAGTACTTC. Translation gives CASSVDPGGYEQYF.

CDR3 DNA: TGCAGCGTTGCCTCCCTCATCGGGAACACTGAAGCTTTCTTT. It yields the protein CSVASLIGNTEAFF. This rearrangement joins TRBV29-1 to TRBJ1-1; D ambiguous. The ends were cut back, 4 bases at V and 1 base at J, with 13 bases in the middle. Germline lookup yields CDR1 SQVTM and CDR2 ANQGSEA. This CDR3 region has 14 residues. Variable domain in full (rest from reference TRBV29-1 and TRBJ1-1): SAVISQKPSRDICQRGTSLTIQCQVDSQVTMMFWYRQQPGQSLTLIATANQGSEATYESGFVIDKFPISRPNLTFSTLTVSNMSPEDSSIYLCSVASLIGNTEAFFGQGTRLTVV.

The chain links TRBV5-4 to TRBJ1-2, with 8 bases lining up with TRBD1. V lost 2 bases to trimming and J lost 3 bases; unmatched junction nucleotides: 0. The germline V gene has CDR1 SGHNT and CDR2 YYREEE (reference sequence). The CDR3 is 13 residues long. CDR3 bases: TGTGCCAGCAGCTTACAGGGGGACTATGGCTACACCTTC. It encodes CASSLQGDYGYTF.

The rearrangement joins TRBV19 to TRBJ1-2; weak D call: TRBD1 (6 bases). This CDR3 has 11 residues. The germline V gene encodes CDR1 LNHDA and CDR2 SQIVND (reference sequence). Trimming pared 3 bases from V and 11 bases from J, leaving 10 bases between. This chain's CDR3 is CASSMGGQYTF. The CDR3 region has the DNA TGTGCCAGTAGTATGGGCGGACAGTACACCTTC. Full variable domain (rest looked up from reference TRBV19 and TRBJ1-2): DGGITQSPKYLFRKEGQNVTLSCEQNLNHDAMYWYRQDPGQGLRLIYYSQIVNDFQKGDIAEGYSVSREKKESFPLTVTSAQKNPTAFYLCASSMGGQYTFGSGTRLTVV.

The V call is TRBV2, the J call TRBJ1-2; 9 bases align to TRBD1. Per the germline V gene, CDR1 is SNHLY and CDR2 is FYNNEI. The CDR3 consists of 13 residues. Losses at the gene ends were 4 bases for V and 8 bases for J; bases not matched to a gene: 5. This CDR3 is CASSGDRAGGYTF. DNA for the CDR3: TGTGCCAGCAGTGGGGACAGGGCAGGGGGCTACACCTTC.

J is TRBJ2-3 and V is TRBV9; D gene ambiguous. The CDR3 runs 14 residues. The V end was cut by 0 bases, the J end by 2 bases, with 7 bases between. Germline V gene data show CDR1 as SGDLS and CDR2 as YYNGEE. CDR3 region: CASSVVENTDTQYF. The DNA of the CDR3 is TGTGCCAGCAGCGTAGTGGAGAACACAGATACGCAGTATTTT.

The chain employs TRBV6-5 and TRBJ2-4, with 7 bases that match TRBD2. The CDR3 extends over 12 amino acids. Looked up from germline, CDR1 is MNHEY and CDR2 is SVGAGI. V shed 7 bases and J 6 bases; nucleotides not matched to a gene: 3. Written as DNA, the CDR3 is TGTGCCAGCACCGGGGAGGGAAACATTCAGTACTTC. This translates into CASTGEGNIQYF.

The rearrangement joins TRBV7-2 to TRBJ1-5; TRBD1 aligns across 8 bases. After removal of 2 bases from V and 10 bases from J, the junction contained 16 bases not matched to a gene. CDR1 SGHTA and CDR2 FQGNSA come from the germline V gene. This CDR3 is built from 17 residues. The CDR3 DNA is TGTGCCAGCAGCTTATCGTACAGGGGGGTGGTAGGTGGTCCCCAGCATTTT. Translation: CASSLSYRGVVGGPQHF.

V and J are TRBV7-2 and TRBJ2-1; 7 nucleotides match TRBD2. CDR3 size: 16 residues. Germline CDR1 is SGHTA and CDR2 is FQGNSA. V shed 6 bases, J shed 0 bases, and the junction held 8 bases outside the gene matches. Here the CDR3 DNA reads TGTGCCAGCAGGTACAAGCGGGACCGCTCCTACAATGAGCAGTTCTTC. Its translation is CASRYKRDRSYNEQFF.

The CDR3 spells CASSTKTSGSQETQYF. The CDR3 coding sequence is TGTGCCAGCAGTACCAAGACTAGCGGGTCACAAGAGACCCAGTACTTC. This chain connects TRBV6-2 or TRBV6-3 to TRBJ2-5; 10 nucleotides agree with TRBD2. This CDR3 has 16 amino acids. Losses at the gene ends were 5 bases for V and 2 bases for J; bases not matched to a gene: 8. From germline, CDR1 is MNHEY and CDR2 SVGEGT.

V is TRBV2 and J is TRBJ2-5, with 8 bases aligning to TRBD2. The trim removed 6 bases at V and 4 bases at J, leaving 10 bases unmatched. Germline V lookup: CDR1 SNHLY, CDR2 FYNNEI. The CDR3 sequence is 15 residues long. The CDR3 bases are TGTGCCAGCAGATCGGGGGGGAGCTCACGAGAGACCCAGTACTTC. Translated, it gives CASRSGGSSRETQYF.

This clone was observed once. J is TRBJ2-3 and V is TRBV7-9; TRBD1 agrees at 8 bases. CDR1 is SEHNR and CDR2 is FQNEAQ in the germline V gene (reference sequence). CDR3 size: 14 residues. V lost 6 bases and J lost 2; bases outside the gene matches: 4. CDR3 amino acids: CASRLGQVTDTQYF. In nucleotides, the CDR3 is TGTGCCAGCAGACTGGGACAGGTCACAGATACGCAGTATTTT.

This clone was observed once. CDR3 in amino acids: CASSFQAVQPQHF. CDR3 sequence (DNA): TGTGCCAGCAGTTTCCAGGCCGTGCAGCCCCAGCATTTT. The rearrangement links TRBV12-3 or TRBV12-4 to TRBJ1-5, with D uncertain. Trimming took 3 bases from V and 7 from J, leaving 10 bases between them. CDR3 length: 13 residues.